This TCR beta chain appears in the sequencing data of a study of cytomegalovirus exposure and HLA in healthy donors (dated by TCRdb to the late 2010s). About the study as a whole: A later analysis indicated that the 100 to 150 validation repertoires were generated on the platform also employed for the approximately 670 repertoires of the first cohort. The aim of the study was to test whether cataloging public T cell receptors could identify signatures of past pathogen exposure. A separate validation cohort of roughly 130 different subjects was used in addition to the 666-subject first cohort. The study combined high-throughput TCR immunosequencing, statistical association of individual TCRs with disease status, and machine learning to predict cytomegalovirus infection status.

General study outcomes and caveats: In both the original and validation cohorts, the classifier was reported to diagnose cytomegalovirus status with high specificity and sensitivity. According to the authors, the approach could potentially be generalized to other disease states and immunological phenotypes. All 120 or so repertoires were used to score co-occurrence in the validation cohort in a later analysis, because that analysis had no HLA typing for the cohort. In vitro tests confirmed that a few of the cytomegalovirus-associated TCR beta chains recognize cytomegalovirus antigens. Most TCR sequences were observed very rarely across donors, whereas some public TCRs were present in many individuals. The study listed approximately 150 TCR beta chains as associated with cytomegalovirus. A later analysis found that TCRs clustered in the first cohort also tended to co-occur in the 120 validation repertoires, with approximately 93% of cluster scores above 0.

On this clone itself: Its antigen specificity is not known. No much larger clonotype is one base removed from it; base qualities were not supplied.

CDR3 length: 17 amino acids, cysteine to phenylalanine. The kept DNA is CDR3 alone, 51 bases in frame from the first base. The junction carries 12 bases between V and J, which are trimmed by 0 bases and 0 bases respectively. The CDR1 and CDR2 encoded by the germline V gene are LGHNA and YSLEER. Library preparation used the immunoSEQ multiplex PCR assay. For the original study's pipeline: A statistical classification framework was developed to diagnose cytomegalovirus status using the catalog of TCR beta chain sequences. Drawn from immuneACCESS, this table holds only the in-frame rearrangements with V and J called that TCRdb kept. Clones are partly lost; checked studies trace under half to an unresolved V gene and leave the rest unexplained. The V and J calls and clone size are taken from that table; D and trimming were inferred from the DNA. The sample contains about 140,000 clones, around 88% of them found a single time. The ten biggest clones cover approximately 8.5% of the sample.

The donors belonged to the validation cohort of about 110 subjects, which was separate from the approximately 700-subject first cohort. Specimen: PBMCs. The chain couples TRBV4-3 to TRBJ1-3, with the D gene call left open. The sequence derives from a woman aged 18-35 years in good health and CMV-seropositive. The CDR3 sequence is CASSQDNGASSGNTIYF. The sequenced DNA is TGCGCCAGCAGCCAAGATAACGGAGCCAGCTCTGGAAACACCATATATTTT.